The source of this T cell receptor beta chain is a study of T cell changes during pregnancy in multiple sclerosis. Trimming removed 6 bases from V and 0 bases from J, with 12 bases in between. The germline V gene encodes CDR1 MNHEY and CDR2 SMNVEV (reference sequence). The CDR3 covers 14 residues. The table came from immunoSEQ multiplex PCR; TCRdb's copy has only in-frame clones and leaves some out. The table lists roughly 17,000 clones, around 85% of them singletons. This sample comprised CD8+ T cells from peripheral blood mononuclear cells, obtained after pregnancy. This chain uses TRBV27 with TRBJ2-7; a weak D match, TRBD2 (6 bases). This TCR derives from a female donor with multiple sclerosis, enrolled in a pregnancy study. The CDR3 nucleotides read TGTGCCAGCAGCCCCCTCGGGGGCTCCTACGAGCAGTACTTC. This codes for CASSPLGGSYEQYF.